This record concerns one TCR beta chain sequence. The sample comes from a study of blood T cell repertoires in COVID-19. On the study more broadly: Samples representing acute and convalescent COVID-19 were sourced from the United States, Italy and Spain. From T cells, B-cell-depleted T cells, or PBMCs came the material, which was cDNA or gDNA.

This CDR3 is 18 amino acids long. CDR1 is PRHDT, CDR2 FYEKMQ, per germline (reference sequence). J gave up 4 bases and V 6 bases, and 13 bases lay outside the gene matches. Original analysis: Reference gene primer amplification gave nucleated cell count estimates. Generated by immunoSEQ multiplex PCR, the TCRdb table keeps only in-frame clones and is missing some. D and trimming come from the DNA, and the V and J calls and clone size come from that table. This table holds fewer than 55,000 clones, around 85% found once. The origin of this receptor is a woman of 80 years or more with COVID-19, enrolled during active disease. The rearrangement joins TRBV13 to TRBJ2-7; 15 bases fit TRBD2. The sequenced sample was peripheral blood. CDR3 residues: CASREPGLAGGRGYEQYF. CDR3 DNA: TGTGCCAGCAGGGAACCGGGACTAGCGGGAGGCCGGGGGTACGAGCAGTACTTC.